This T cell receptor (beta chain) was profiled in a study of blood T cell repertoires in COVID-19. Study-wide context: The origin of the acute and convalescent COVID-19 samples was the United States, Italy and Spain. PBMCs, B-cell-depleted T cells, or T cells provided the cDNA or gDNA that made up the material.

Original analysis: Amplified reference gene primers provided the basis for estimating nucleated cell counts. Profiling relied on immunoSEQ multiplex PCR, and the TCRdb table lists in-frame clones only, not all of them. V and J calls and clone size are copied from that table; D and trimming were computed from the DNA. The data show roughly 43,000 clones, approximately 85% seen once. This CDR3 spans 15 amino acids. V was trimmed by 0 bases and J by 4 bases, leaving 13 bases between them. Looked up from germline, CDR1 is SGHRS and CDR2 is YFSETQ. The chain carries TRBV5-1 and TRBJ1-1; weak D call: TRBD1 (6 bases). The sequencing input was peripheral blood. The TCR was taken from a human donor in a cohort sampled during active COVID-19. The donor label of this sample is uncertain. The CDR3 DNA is TGCGCCAGCAGCTTGGGTGGGGGGGCCCGCACTGAAGCTTTCTTT. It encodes CASSLGGGARTEAFF.